The 5 T cell receptor beta chains listed next were all sequenced from one sample in a study of technical replicates of blood from a few donors. Sequenced by immunoSEQ multiplex PCR; TCRdb stores in-frame clones only, minus some. The repertoire holds 70,000 or so clones, approximately 92% seen once, with around 0.42% in the top ten. Material: T cells isolated from PBMCs. The receptors were gathered from a human donor in good health.

V gene TRBV5-1 combines with J gene TRBJ1-5, with D unclear. CDR3 length equals 15 residues. Trimming removed 0 bases at V and 3 bases at J, with 10 bases between. CDR1 and CDR2 from the germline V gene are SGHRS and YFSETQ. The CDR3 DNA sequence: TGCGCCAGCAGCTTGGGACTGAACCCCAATCAGCCCCAGCATTTT. Its translation is CASSLGLNPNQPQHF.

The rearrangement links TRBV5-6 to TRBJ2-5; D gene ambiguous. The CDR3 totals 11 residues. CDR1 SGHDT and CDR2 YYEEEE come from the germline V gene. The V end lost 2 bases, the J end lost 5 bases, and 4 bases lay between the germline ends. The CDR3 coding sequence is TGTGCCAGCAGCTTACGGGAGACCCAGTACTTC. Amino acid sequence: CASSLRETQYF.

In DNA form, the CDR3 reads TGTGCCACCACCGTTGACAGGAACACTGAAGCTTTCTTT. Protein product: CATTVDRNTEAFF. The rearrangement uses TRBV15 and TRBJ1-1, with D perhaps matching TRBD1 (5 bases). Germline V gene data show CDR1 as LNHNV and CDR2 as YYDKDF (reference sequence). The CDR3 totals 13 residues. V was clipped by 7 bases and J by 1 base, with 10 bases between them.

This chain joins TRBV2 and TRBJ2-1; possibly TRBD2 for D (6 bases). This CDR3 region has 16 residues. The germline V gene has CDR1 SNHLY and CDR2 FYNNEI. V lost 4 bases and J lost 7, with 20 bases in between. The CDR3 coding sequence is TGTGCCAGCAGTGGCTTGGGGGGATCCCTAATGAATGAGCAGTTCTTC. Its protein product is CASSGLGGSLMNEQFF. Filled out from reference TRBV2 and TRBJ2-1, the complete variable domain reads EPEVTQTPSHQVTQMGQEVILRCVPISNHLYFYWYRQILGQKVEFLVSFYNNEISEKSEIFDDQFSVERPDGSNFTLKIRSTKLEDSAMYFCASSGLGGSLMNEQFFGPGTRLTVL.

The CDR3 bases are TGTGCCAGCAGCCGAGATTTGGGGGGGAACACTGAAGCTTTCTTT. This codes for CASSRDLGGNTEAFF. The J gene is TRBJ1-1, the V gene TRBV14, with a possible D match to TRBD1 (5 bases). This CDR3 has 15 residues. The V and J ends lost 4 bases and 1 base respectively, with 13 bases between them. Germline V gene sequence: CDR1 SGHDN, CDR2 FVKESK.